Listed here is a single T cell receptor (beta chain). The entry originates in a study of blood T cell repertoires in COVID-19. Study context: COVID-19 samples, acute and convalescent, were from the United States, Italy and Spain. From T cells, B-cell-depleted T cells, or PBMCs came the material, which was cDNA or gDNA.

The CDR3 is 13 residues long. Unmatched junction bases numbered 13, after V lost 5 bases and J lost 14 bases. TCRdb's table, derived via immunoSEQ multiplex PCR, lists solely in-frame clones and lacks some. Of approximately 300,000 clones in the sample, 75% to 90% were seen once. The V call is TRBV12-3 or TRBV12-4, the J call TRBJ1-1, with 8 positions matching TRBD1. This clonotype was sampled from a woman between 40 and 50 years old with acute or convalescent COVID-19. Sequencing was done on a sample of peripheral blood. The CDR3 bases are TGTGCCAGCAGTCAAACAAGGACAGGGCGCGACTTCTTT. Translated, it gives CASSQTRTGRDFF.